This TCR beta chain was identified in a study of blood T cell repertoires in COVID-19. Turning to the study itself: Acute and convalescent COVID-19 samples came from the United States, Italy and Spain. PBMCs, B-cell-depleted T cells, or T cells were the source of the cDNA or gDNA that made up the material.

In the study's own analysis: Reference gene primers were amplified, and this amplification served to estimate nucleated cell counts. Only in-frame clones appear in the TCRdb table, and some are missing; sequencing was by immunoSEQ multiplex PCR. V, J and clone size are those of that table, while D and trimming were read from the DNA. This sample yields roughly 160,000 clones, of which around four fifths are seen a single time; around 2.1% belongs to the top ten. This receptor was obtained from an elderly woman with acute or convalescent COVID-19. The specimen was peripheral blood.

The CDR3 bases are TGTGCCTGGGGGGACACAACGATAAGCTACGAGCAGTACTTC. Translation: CAWGDTTISYEQYF. V is TRBV30 and J is TRBJ2-7, with a weak D call TRBD1 (6 bases). The CDR3 is 14 amino acids. Germline lookup yields CDR1 GTSNPN and CDR2 SVGIG (reference sequence). Trimming took 5 bases from V and 3 from J, leaving 17 bases between them.